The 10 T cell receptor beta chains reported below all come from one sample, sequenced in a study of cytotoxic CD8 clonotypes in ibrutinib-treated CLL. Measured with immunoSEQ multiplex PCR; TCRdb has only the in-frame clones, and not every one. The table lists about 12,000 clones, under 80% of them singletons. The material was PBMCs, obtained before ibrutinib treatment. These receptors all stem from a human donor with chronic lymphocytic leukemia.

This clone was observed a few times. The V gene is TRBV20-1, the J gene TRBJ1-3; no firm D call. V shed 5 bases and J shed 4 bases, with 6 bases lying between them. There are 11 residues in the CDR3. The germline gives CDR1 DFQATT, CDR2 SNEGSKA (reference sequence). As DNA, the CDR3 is TGCAGTGCTGGGGTGGGAAACACCATATATTTT. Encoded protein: CSAGVGNTIYF.

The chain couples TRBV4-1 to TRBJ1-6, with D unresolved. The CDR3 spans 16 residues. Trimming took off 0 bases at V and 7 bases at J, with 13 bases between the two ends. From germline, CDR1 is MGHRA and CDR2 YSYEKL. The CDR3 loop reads CASSQDPQRPNSPLHF. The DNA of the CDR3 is TGCGCCAGCAGCCAAGATCCCCAAAGGCCGAATTCACCCCTCCACTTT.

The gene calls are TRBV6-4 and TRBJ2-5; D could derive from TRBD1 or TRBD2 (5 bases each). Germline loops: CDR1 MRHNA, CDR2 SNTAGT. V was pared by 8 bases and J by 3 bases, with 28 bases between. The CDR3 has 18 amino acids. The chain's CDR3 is CASRHRDGRHNKEETQYF. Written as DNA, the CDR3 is TGTGCCAGCCGCCACCGGGACGGACGACACAATAAGGAAGAGACCCAGTACTTC.

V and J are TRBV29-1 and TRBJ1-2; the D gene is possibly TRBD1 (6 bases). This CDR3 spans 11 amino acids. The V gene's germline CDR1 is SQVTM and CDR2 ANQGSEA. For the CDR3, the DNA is TGCACCTGCGGGGGCGAGTATGGCTACACCTTC. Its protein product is CTCGGEYGYTF.

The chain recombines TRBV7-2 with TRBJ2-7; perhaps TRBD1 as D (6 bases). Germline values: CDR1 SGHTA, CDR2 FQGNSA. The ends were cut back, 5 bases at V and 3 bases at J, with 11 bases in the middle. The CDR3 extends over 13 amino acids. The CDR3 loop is CASSERRGYEQYF. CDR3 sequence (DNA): TGTGCCAGCAGCGAACGCAGGGGCTACGAGCAGTACTTC. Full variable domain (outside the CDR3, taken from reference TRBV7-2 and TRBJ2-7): GAGVSQSPSNKVTEKGKDVELRCDPISGHTALYWYRQSLGQGLEFLIYFQGNSAPDKSGLPSDRFSAERTGGSVSTLTIQRTQQEDSAVYLCASSERRGYEQYFGPGTRLTVT.

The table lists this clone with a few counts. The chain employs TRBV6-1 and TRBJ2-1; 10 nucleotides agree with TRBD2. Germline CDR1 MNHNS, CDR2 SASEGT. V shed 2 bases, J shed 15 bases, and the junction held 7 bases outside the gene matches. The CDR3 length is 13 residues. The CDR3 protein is CASSERTSGNRFF. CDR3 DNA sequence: TGTGCCAGCAGTGAAAGGACTAGCGGAAATCGGTTCTTC.

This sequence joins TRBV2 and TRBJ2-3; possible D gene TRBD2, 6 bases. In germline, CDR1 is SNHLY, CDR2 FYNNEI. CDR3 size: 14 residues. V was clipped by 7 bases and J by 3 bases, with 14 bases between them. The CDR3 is CASNLLASTDTQYF. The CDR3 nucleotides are TGTGCCAGCAACTTACTAGCCTCAACAGATACGCAGTATTTT. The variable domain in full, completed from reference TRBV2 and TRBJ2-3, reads EPEVTQTPSHQVTQMGQEVILRCVPISNHLYFYWYRQILGQKVEFLVSFYNNEISEKSEIFDDQFSVERPDGSNFTLKIRSTKLEDSAMYFCASNLLASTDTQYFGPGTRLTVL.

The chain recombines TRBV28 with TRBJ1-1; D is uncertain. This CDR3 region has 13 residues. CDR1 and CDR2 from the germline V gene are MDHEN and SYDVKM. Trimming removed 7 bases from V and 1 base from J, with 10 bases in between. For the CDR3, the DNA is TGTGCCAGCACCCCGGGAGGGAACACTGAAGCTTTCTTT. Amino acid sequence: CASTPGGNTEAFF.

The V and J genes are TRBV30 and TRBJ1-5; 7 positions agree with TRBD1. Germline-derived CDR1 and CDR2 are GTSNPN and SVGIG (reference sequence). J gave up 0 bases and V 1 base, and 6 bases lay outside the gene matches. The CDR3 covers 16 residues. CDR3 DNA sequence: TGTGCCTGGAGTGCCCTAGGGGGCAGTAGCAATCAGCCCCAGCATTTT. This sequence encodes CAWSALGGSSNQPQHF.

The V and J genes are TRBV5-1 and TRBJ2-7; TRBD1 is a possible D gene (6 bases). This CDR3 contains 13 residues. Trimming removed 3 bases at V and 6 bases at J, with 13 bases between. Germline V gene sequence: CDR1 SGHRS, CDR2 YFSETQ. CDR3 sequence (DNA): TGCGCCAGCAGCTCTCCGGGACACAGCGAGCAGTACTTC. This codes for CASSSPGHSEQYF.